This TCR beta chain was obtained from a study of blood T cell repertoires in COVID-19. Background on the study: Samples of COVID-19 (acute and convalescent) were obtained from the United States, Italy and Spain. In each case, the material was cDNA or gDNA derived from T cells, B-cell-depleted T cells, or PBMCs.

As processed by the authors: Using reference gene primer amplification, nucleated cell counts were estimated. Assay: immunoSEQ multiplex PCR; the TCRdb copy retains only in-frame clones and omits some. That table furnishes V, J and clone size, whereas the DNA furnished D and trimming. The sample holds some 120,000 clones, roughly 81% seen once. V lost 9 bases and J lost 2; bases outside the gene matches: 10. CDR3 length equals 14 residues. Germline V gives CDR1 SGHRS, CDR2 YFSETQ. What was sequenced was peripheral blood. The V and J genes are TRBV5-1 and TRBJ2-5, with 7 bases matching TRBD2. The receptor was isolated from a human donor in a cohort sampled during active COVID-19. The CDR3 bases are TGCGCCACAGCGACTAGCTGGGCTCAAGAGACCCAGTACTTC. It is translated as CATATSWAQETQYF.